The sample holds one count of the clone carrying this T cell receptor beta chain. Antigen unknown. With V trimmed by 6 bases and J by 1 base, 6 bases remained unmatched. Germline V lookup: CDR1 SGHRS, CDR2 YFSETQ. The CDR3 has 14 amino acids. PCR used 60 Vbeta primers and 13 Jbeta primers. Assay: immunoSEQ multiplex PCR; the TCRdb copy retains only in-frame clones and omits some. The sample has 150,000 to 200,000 clones, more than 60% seen once; the top ten hold roughly 8.2%. The data stem from a study of cytomegalovirus exposure and HLA in healthy donors. Study conclusions and caveats: Later on, a genetic analysis was performed. It linked a missense variant in DCLRE1C with V- and J-gene trimming of TCR beta. Usually a TCR sequence was rare, but some public TCRs were found in many donors.

Sequenced sample: PBMCs. The clonotype comes from a middle-aged woman in good health and CMV-seropositive. The chain recombines TRBV5-1 with TRBJ1-1, with 7 bases that match TRBD1. CDR3 sequence: CASTRQGQNTEAFF. The CDR3 DNA reads as TGCGCCAGCACACGACAGGGCCAGAACACTGAAGCTTTCTTT.